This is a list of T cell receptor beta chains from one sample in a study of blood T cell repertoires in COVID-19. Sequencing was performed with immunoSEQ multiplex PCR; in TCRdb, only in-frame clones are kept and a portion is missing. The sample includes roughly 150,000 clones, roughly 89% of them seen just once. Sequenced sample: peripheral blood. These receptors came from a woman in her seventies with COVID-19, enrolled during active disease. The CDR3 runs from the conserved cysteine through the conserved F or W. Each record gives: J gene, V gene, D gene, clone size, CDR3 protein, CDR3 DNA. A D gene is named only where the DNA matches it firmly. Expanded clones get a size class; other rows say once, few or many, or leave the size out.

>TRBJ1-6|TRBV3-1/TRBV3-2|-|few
CASSEQGGSPLHF
TGTGCCAGCAGCGAACAGGGCGGCTCACCCCTCCACTTT
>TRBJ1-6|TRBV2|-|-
CASSVDRPPNSPLHF
TGTGCCAGCAGCGTAGACAGGCCACCCAATTCACCCCTCCACTTT
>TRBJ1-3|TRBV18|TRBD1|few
CASSPGQGNTIYF
TGTGCCAGCTCACCGGGACAGGGAAACACCATATATTTT
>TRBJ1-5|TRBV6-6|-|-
CASSYQGNQPQHF
TGTGCCAGCAGTTACCAGGGGAATCAGCCCCAGCATTTT
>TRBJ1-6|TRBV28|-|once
CASSLSVQLYSPLHF
TGTGCCAGCAGTTTATCGGTACAGTTGTACTCACCCCTCCACTTT
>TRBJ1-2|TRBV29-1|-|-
CSAGQNGYGYTF
TGCAGCGCAGGACAGAACGGATATGGCTACACCTTC
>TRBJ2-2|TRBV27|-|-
CASSFTVNTGELFF
TGTGCCAGCAGTTTCACGGTAAACACCGGGGAGCTGTTTTTT
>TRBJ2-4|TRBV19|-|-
CASSISSTAKNIQYF
TGTGCCAGTAGTATCTCAAGCACAGCCAAAAACATTCAGTACTTC
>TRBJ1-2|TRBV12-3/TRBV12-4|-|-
CASSQRSYYGYTF
TGTGCCAGCAGTCAACGGAGTTACTATGGCTACACCTTC
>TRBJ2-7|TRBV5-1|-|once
CASSLAMDSQRYF
TGCGCCAGCAGCTTGGCCATGGACAGTCAAAGGTACTTC